Below, 8 T cell receptor beta chains from the same sample are listed, as sequenced in a study of blood T cells in healthy people across ages (dated by TCRdb to between 2014 and 2016). The library was produced with 5' RACE. Reads for this sample came from an Illumina HiSeq 2500. The second PCR ran for roughly 7 to 12 cycles and used a J-beta primer mix along with a sample-barcoded 5' primer. The public reads were reanalyzed by TCRdb: fastp trimming at Q25, MiXCR alignment, in-frame beta chains only. Identical CDR3 proteins give one entry, which carries the most common genes and DNA. In this sample the table shows roughly 1,300,000 distinct CDR3 sequences, 45% to 70% of which occur a single time. Clones ranked in the top ten supply 6.7% of the sample. Sequenced: blood. The receptors come from a young man in good health.

This chain connects TRBV7-9 to TRBJ1-6; 8 positions match TRBD1. CDR1 and CDR2 (germline): SEHNR, FQNEAQ (reference sequence). The CDR3 has 15 amino acids. The junction had 8 bases not matched to a gene; V was cut back by 4 bases and J by 9 bases. The CDR3 loop is CASSSGQGGISPLHF. In DNA form, the CDR3 reads TGTGCCAGCAGCTCTGGACAGGGTGGGATTTCACCCCTCCACTTT.

The table lists this clonotype with a count of one. The chain carries TRBV20-1 and TRBJ1-1; unclear D gene. The CDR3 covers 15 residues. V was trimmed by 1 base and J by 0 bases, leaving 12 bases between them. CDR1 and CDR2 (germline): DFQATT, SNEGSKA (reference sequence). DNA of the CDR3: TGCAGTGCTAGAGCTCTAGTACTCCTGAACACTGAAGCTTTCTTT. Its translation: CSARALVLLNTEAFF.

V usage is TRBV20-1 and J usage is TRBJ2-3; D unclear. Per germline, CDR1 DFQATT and CDR2 SNEGSKA (reference sequence). With 3 bases removed from V and 2 bases from J, the gap between germline ends came to 9 bases. This CDR3 is built from 13 residues. For the CDR3, the DNA is TGCAGTGCTAGGAAGGACCTCACAGATACGCAGTATTTT. It translates to CSARKDLTDTQYF.

This chain links TRBV7-9 with TRBJ1-1, with D possibly TRBD1 on 5 matching bases. CDR1 and CDR2 from the germline V gene are SEHNR and FQNEAQ (reference sequence). The CDR3 runs to 15 residues. V gave up 5 bases and J gave up 6 bases, with 19 bases separating them. The DNA of the CDR3 is TGTGCCAGCAGCCTAATCTCCGGGACGGGGGCTGAAGCTTTCTTT. This codes for CASSLISGTGAEAFF.

V gene TRBV10-3 combines with J gene TRBJ2-5; TRBD1 might be the D (5 bases). Trimming took off 0 bases at V and 2 bases at J, with 22 bases between the two ends. This CDR3 spans 19 amino acids. Germline V lookup: CDR1 ENHRY, CDR2 SYGVKD. CDR3 protein: CAISESAGIPQTPQETQYF. In DNA, the CDR3 is TGTGCCATCAGTGAGTCGGCAGGGATCCCCCAAACCCCACAAGAGACCCAGTACTTC.

The J gene is TRBJ2-3, the V gene TRBV6-5; unclear D gene. The germline CDR1 and CDR2 sequences are MNHEY and SVGAGI. V lost 0 bases and J lost 2, with 12 bases in between. This CDR3 has 16 residues. CDR3 amino acids: CASSYSTDGITDTQYF. DNA for the CDR3: TGTGCCAGCAGTTACTCTACGGACGGAATCACAGATACGCAGTATTTT.

This clonotype occurred a few times. The genes are TRBV28 and TRBJ1-4; the D is unclear. From germline, CDR1 is MDHEN and CDR2 SYDVKM. V was shortened by 1 base and J by 4 bases, with 4 bases between the two germline ends. This CDR3 comprises 13 residues. The CDR3 DNA follows: TGTGCCAGCAGTTTATTGTATAATGAAAAACTGTTTTTT. It specifies CASSLLYNEKLFF.

Here the CDR3 reads CSVGWGNEQFF. CDR3 in DNA: TGCAGCGTTGGGTGGGGGAATGAGCAGTTCTTC. The V and J genes are TRBV29-1 and TRBJ2-1, with D possibly called TRBD1 or TRBD2 (5 bases each). Germline CDR1 and CDR2: SQVTM and ANQGSEA. The V gene lost 4 bases and the J gene lost 7 bases, with 8 bases spanning the gap. The CDR3 covers 11 residues.